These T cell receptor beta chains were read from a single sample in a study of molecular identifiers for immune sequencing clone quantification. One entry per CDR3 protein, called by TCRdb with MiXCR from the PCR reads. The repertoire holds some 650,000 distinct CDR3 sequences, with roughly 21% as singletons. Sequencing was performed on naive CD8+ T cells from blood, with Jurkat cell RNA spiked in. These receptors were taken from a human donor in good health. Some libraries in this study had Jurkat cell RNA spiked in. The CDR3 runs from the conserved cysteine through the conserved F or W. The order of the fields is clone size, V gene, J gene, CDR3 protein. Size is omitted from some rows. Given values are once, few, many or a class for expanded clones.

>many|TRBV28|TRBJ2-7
CASSNRDSGSAQYF
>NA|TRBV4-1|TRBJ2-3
CASSQVLGVADTQYF
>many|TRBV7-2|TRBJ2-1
CASSLIDSNEQFF
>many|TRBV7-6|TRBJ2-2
CASSPGTSGAGELFF
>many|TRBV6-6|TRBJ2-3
CASRYVTGDTQYF
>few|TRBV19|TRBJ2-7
CASSPGTGWTYEQYF
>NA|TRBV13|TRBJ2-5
CVSSLEASGGQETQYF
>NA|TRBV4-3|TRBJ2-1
CASSRGLAGLSYNEQFF
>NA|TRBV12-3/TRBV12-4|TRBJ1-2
CASSLHRADGYTF
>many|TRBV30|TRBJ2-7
CAWGDPWTGPSDEQYF
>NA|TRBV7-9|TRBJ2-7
CASSLREVYEQYF
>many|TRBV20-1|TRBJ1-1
CSARDGLNTEAFF
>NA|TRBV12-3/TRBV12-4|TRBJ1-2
CASSLSGDPYGYTF
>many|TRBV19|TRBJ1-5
CASSIGGGPNQPQHF
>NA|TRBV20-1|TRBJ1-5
CSARAGVVGNQPQHF
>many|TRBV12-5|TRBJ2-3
CASGLVRAGDTQYF
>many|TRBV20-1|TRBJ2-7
CSARSLAGSSYEQYF